The 20 T cell receptor beta chains below were found in one sample sequenced in a study of cytomegalovirus exposure and HLA in healthy donors. PCR employed 60 Vbeta and 13 Jbeta primers. Clones were sequenced by immunoSEQ multiplex PCR, and TCRdb holds only the in-frame ones, with some missing. The repertoire holds approximately 160,000 clones, with 70% to 80% as singletons. Sequencing was performed on PBMCs. Receptors originate from a man younger than 35 in good health and CMV-seropositive.

J is TRBJ2-7 and V is TRBV2, with 8 bases that match TRBD1. CDR1 SNHLY and CDR2 FYNNEI come from the germline V gene. The CDR3 totals 14 residues. J gave up 0 bases and V 6 bases, and 4 bases lay outside the gene matches. Written as DNA, the CDR3 is TGTGCCAGCAGCCGGGACAGGACCTCCTACGAGCAGTACTTC. It translates to CASSRDRTSYEQYF.

V is TRBV6-1 and J is TRBJ2-7; the match to TRBD2 covers 11 bases. The ends lost 0 bases at V and 6 bases at J; junction bases unmatched: 13. The CDR3 consists of 18 residues. The germline V gene has CDR1 MNHNS and CDR2 SASEGT. The chain's CDR3 is CASSEALLSSSGRREQYF. Here the CDR3 DNA reads TGTGCCAGCAGTGAAGCTCTTCTCTCGTCTAGCGGGAGGCGCGAGCAGTACTTC.

This clone was found a few times. V usage is TRBV4-1 and J usage is TRBJ2-7; 9 nucleotides align to TRBD1. V dropped 1 base and J dropped 6; count of bases not matched to a gene: 10. CDR3 length equals 16 residues. Germline values: CDR1 MGHRA, CDR2 YSYEKL. The CDR3 protein is CASSQGRDRERGEQYF. DNA for the CDR3: TGCGCCAGCAGCCAAGGGAGGGACAGGGAGCGGGGCGAGCAGTACTTC.

The chain has TRBV27 and TRBJ1-1; weak D call: TRBD1 (6 bases). The ends were cut back, 5 bases at V and 2 bases at J, with 15 bases in the middle. Per germline, CDR1 MNHEY and CDR2 SMNVEV (reference sequence). This CDR3 region has 15 residues. The DNA for the CDR3 is TGTGCCAGCAGTCGACCACAGGGTGCCAACACTGAAGCTTTCTTT. It codes for CASSRPQGANTEAFF.

The V and J genes are TRBV5-4 and TRBJ2-3, with D maybe TRBD2 (7 bases). The length of the CDR3 is 15 residues. CDR1 SGHNT and CDR2 YYREEE come from the germline V gene (reference sequence). Trimming left V 0 bases short and J 3 bases short, with 11 bases between. The CDR3 DNA is TGTGCCAGCAGCTTGGGGAGGGGGGGTACAGATACGCAGTATTTT. Translating gives CASSLGRGGTDTQYF.

V gene TRBV5-6 combines with J gene TRBJ2-1; D gene uncertain. V was trimmed by 5 bases and J by 7 bases, leaving 13 bases between them. Germline loops: CDR1 SGHDT, CDR2 YYEEEE. The CDR3 is made up of 13 amino acids. CDR3 coding DNA: TGTGCCAGCAGGCCGGGTAGTTCTAATGAGCAGTTCTTC. Protein product: CASRPGSSNEQFF.

The gene calls are TRBV10-1 and TRBJ2-1, with a tentative D call TRBD2 (5 bases). CDR1 and CDR2 (germline): WNHNN, SYGVQD (reference sequence). The CDR3 extends over 14 amino acids. V lost 2 bases, J lost 1 base, and 6 bases lay in between. CDR3 loop: CASSEGGSYNEQFF. CDR3 sequence (DNA): TGCGCCAGCAGTGAGGGCGGGTCCTACAATGAGCAGTTCTTC.

The J gene is TRBJ2-7, the V gene TRBV4-1; TRBD1 aligns across 7 bases. Looked up from germline, CDR1 is MGHRA and CDR2 is YSYEKL. The CDR3 sequence is 16 residues long. The trim removed 0 bases at V and 4 bases at J, leaving 9 bases unmatched. The CDR3 sequence is CASSQEPGQLVYEQYF. Here the CDR3 DNA reads TGCGCCAGCAGCCAAGAACCGGGACAGCTAGTTTACGAGCAGTACTTC.

Here the CDR3 reads CASSPIGVEGYGYTF. In nucleotides, the CDR3 is TGTGCCAGCTCACCGATCGGGGTGGAGGGCTATGGCTACACCTTC. This chain connects TRBV18 to TRBJ1-2; unclear D gene. The CDR3 is made up of 15 amino acids. V shed 3 bases and J shed 4 bases, with 15 bases lying between them. Germline lookup yields CDR1 KGHSH and CDR2 LQKENI.

V is TRBV28 and J is TRBJ2-1; 10 positions match TRBD2. The germline V gene encodes CDR1 MDHEN and CDR2 SYDVKM. V lost 10 bases to trimming and J lost 10 bases; unmatched junction nucleotides: 13. The CDR3 runs to 14 residues. The CDR3 protein is CATLAGGTPMEQFF. CDR3 sequence (DNA): TGTGCCACATTAGCGGGAGGTACCCCAATGGAGCAGTTCTTC.

This chain links TRBV7-6 with TRBJ2-1; TRBD2 agrees at 11 bases. The V gene end was trimmed by 1 base and the J gene end by 7 bases; junction bases not matched to a gene: 6. The CDR3 is made up of 16 amino acids. Germline V gives CDR1 SGHVS, CDR2 FNYEAQ. CDR3 loop: CASSLVAGGGPNEQFF. CDR3 nucleotide sequence: TGTGCCAGCAGCTTAGTAGCGGGAGGGGGTCCGAATGAGCAGTTCTTC.

This clone was counted a single time. The V gene is TRBV6-1, the J gene TRBJ1-5; D not certain. The CDR3 totals 17 residues. From germline, CDR1 is MNHNS and CDR2 SASEGT. V was pared by 1 base and J by 3 bases, with 16 bases between. The CDR3 DNA reads TGTGCCAGCAGTGAAGACCCATGGGGAGGGAACAATCAGCCCCAGCATTTT. It specifies CASSEDPWGGNNQPQHF.

This clone is a singleton in its sample. This sequence joins TRBV30 and TRBJ1-4; D perhaps matches TRBD1 (6 bases). The CDR3 extends over 12 amino acids. Germline V CDR1 and CDR2: GTSNPN, SVGIG (reference sequence). With 5 bases removed from V and 8 bases from J, the gap between germline ends came to 12 bases. The CDR3 loop reads CAWAMTGEKLFF. CDR3 bases: TGTGCCTGGGCGATGACAGGAGAAAAACTGTTTTTT.

This clone showed up just once. The rearrangement joins TRBV6-1 to TRBJ1-4, with D unresolved. CDR3 size: 14 residues. Germline CDR1 MNHNS, CDR2 SASEGT. The ends were cut back, 2 bases at V and 1 base at J, with 5 bases in the middle. The CDR3 is CASSEPGTNEKLFF. The CDR3 DNA is TGTGCCAGCAGTGAACCCGGAACTAATGAAAAACTGTTTTTT.

The chain is built from TRBV4-2 and TRBJ2-2; D may be TRBD2 (7 bases). The V end was cut by 3 bases, the J end by 4 bases, with 27 bases between. The CDR3 contains 20 residues. Germline V CDR1 and CDR2: LGHNA, YNFKEQ. This CDR3 reads CASSQTTMGGAGAGTGELFF. The CDR3 DNA reads TGTGCCAGCAGCCAGACGACGATGGGGGGGGCCGGAGCGGGCACCGGGGAGCTGTTTTTT.

This clone was seen only a few times. This rearrangement joins TRBV2 to TRBJ2-7; the D gene is possibly TRBD1 (5 bases). Trimming took 0 bases from V and 2 from J, leaving 8 bases between them. Germline assignment: CDR1 SNHLY and CDR2 FYNNEI. This CDR3 comprises 14 residues. The CDR3 region is CASSEAGVTYEQYF. The CDR3 DNA follows: TGTGCCAGCAGTGAAGCAGGGGTGACCTACGAGCAGTACTTC.

The V call is TRBV6-5, the J call TRBJ2-2; possibly TRBD1 for D (5 bases). Germline V lookup: CDR1 MNHEY, CDR2 SVGAGI. The CDR3 totals 14 residues. Trimming pared 2 bases from V and 5 bases from J, leaving 9 bases between. CDR3 bases: TGTGCCAGCAGTTACCTCAGGGATACCGGGGAGCTGTTTTTT. Protein product: CASSYLRDTGELFF.

The chain recombines TRBV6-4 with TRBJ2-1, with 8 bases that match TRBD2. CDR3 length equals 16 residues. Trimming took 1 base from V and 8 from J; bases not matched to a gene: 10. Per germline, CDR1 MRHNA and CDR2 SNTAGT. CDR3 bases: TGTGCCAGCAGTGACTACGGGAGGGCCCCCATCCATGAGCAGTTCTTC. Translated, it gives CASSDYGRAPIHEQFF.

V usage is TRBV5-8 and J usage is TRBJ1-5, with no clear D. There are 15 residues in the CDR3. The V end was cut by 0 bases, the J end by 4 bases, with 11 bases between. Germline V gives CDR1 SGHTS, CDR2 YDEGEE. CDR3 DNA: TGTGCCAGCAGCTTGGGCCAGGCCCGGAATCAGCCCCAGCATTTT. It codes for CASSLGQARNQPQHF.

V is TRBV4-1 and J is TRBJ1-1, with D unclear. The germline V and J ends were trimmed by 0 bases and 0 bases, with 5 bases remaining between them. This CDR3 is built from 14 residues. Germline lookup yields CDR1 MGHRA and CDR2 YSYEKL. CDR3 protein: CASSQDLLNTEAFF. The CDR3 DNA is TGCGCCAGCAGCCAAGATCTGTTGAACACTGAAGCTTTCTTT.